The rows below give T cell receptor beta chains drawn from one sample of a study of cytotoxic CD8 clonotypes in ibrutinib-treated CLL. Method: immunoSEQ multiplex PCR; TCRdb's copy keeps in-frame clones and lacks some. The table lists over 250,000 clones, about 72% of them singletons. The sample here was PBMCs, taken at disease progression, from a patient treated with ibrutinib. These receptors all come from a human donor with chronic lymphocytic leukemia. Each CDR3 is given with its conserved first and last residue. The D gene is left open where the match is weak. Only some rows state a clone size, as once, few, many or a class for expanded clones.

DNA: TGTGCCAGCAGGCCCAGCATGAACACTGAAGCTTTCTTT
CDR3: CASRPSMNTEAFF
V: TRBV9
D: NA
size: NA
J: TRBJ1-1

DNA: TGCGCCAGCAGCTTGGAAGGGCGCGGCCCAGAACAGGCAGTCACTGAAGCTTTCTTT
CDR3: CASSLEGRGPEQAVTEAFF
V: TRBV5-1
D: NA
size: NA
J: TRBJ1-1

DNA: TGCAGCGTTGGGGGGCGTGATGAAAAACTGTTTTTT
CDR3: CSVGGRDEKLFF
V: TRBV29-1
D: NA
size: once
J: TRBJ1-4

DNA: TGTGCCAGCGTGTATCAGTCCTATAATTCACCCCTCCACTTT
CDR3: CASVYQSYNSPLHF
V: TRBV6-5
D: NA
size: once
J: TRBJ1-6

DNA: TGTGCCAGCACCCAACACCTGAACACTGAAGCTTTCTTT
CDR3: CASTQHLNTEAFF
V: TRBV7-2
D: NA
size: few
J: TRBJ1-1

DNA: TGTGCCAGTAGTCCCCGGGACAGGGGATCTGGGGCCAACGTCCTGACTTTC
CDR3: CASSPRDRGSGANVLTF
V: TRBV19
D: TRBD1
size: NA
J: TRBJ2-6

DNA: TGCAGCGTTGAGGGCTACGGGGGCTCCTACGAGCAGTACTTC
CDR3: CSVEGYGGSYEQYF
V: TRBV29-1
D: NA
size: NA
J: TRBJ2-7

DNA: TGTGCCAGCAGCCGACCCGACATTTCCTACAATGAGCAGTTCTTC
CDR3: CASSRPDISYNEQFF
V: TRBV27
D: NA
size: NA
J: TRBJ2-1

DNA: TGTGCCAGCAGCGTAGGAGGGACTAGCGGGGGGTTCTCCTACAATGAGCAGTTCTTC
CDR3: CASSVGGTSGGFSYNEQFF
V: TRBV9
D: TRBD2
size: NA
J: TRBJ2-1

DNA: TGTGCCTATCTCCAGGACAGGACCCGAGATACGCAGTATTTT
CDR3: CAYLQDRTRDTQYF
V: TRBV2
D: TRBD1
size: NA
J: TRBJ2-3

DNA: TGTGCCAGCAGCCGAGGGACAGGGAAGGGCTTCTATGGCTACACCTTC
CDR3: CASSRGTGKGFYGYTF
V: TRBV5-4
D: TRBD1
size: NA
J: TRBJ1-2

DNA: TGTGCCAGCAGCCATCAGTCCCGCGGACGCAGCACTGGCACAGATACGCAGTATTTT
CDR3: CASSHQSRGRSTGTDTQYF
V: TRBV4-2
D: NA
size: few
J: TRBJ2-3

DNA: TGTGCCAGCAGTGGAACCTACGTTGGGGTGATTGAGTACTTC
CDR3: CASSGTYVGVIEYF
V: TRBV2
D: NA
size: NA
J: TRBJ2-7

DNA: TGTGCCAGCAGCACTAGCGCAAGCTCCTACGAGCAGTACTTC
CDR3: CASSTSASSYEQYF
V: TRBV13
D: TRBD2
size: NA
J: TRBJ2-7

DNA: TGTGCCAGCAGTCGACGACTAGCGGGAGGGCGAGAGACCCAGTACTTC
CDR3: CASSRRLAGGRETQYF
V: TRBV11-2
D: TRBD2
size: NA
J: TRBJ2-5

DNA: TGTGCCAGCAGCTTAGAGAGTAGCGGGGGCGGATACGAGCAGTACTTC
CDR3: CASSLESSGGGYEQYF
V: TRBV11-2
D: TRBD2
size: NA
J: TRBJ2-7

DNA: TGTGCCAGCAGCTTAGGGGACAGGGGCTATCAGCCCCAGCATTTT
CDR3: CASSLGDRGYQPQHF
V: TRBV7-2
D: TRBD1
size: NA
J: TRBJ1-5

DNA: TGTGCCAGCAGCGTAGGGCGGGGGAGTGTTAATGAAAAACTGTTTTTT
CDR3: CASSVGRGSVNEKLFF
V: TRBV9
D: NA
size: few
J: TRBJ1-4

DNA: TGCGCCAGCAGCTTGGAGGGGACAGACAACTCCTACGAGCAGTACTTC
CDR3: CASSLEGTDNSYEQYF
V: TRBV5-1
D: TRBD1
size: NA
J: TRBJ2-7

DNA: TGTGCCAGCTCACCACCGATGACCCTCACCGGGGCTTTCTTT
CDR3: CASSPPMTLTGAFF
V: TRBV18
D: NA
size: few
J: TRBJ1-1

DNA: TGTGCCAGCATAAAGACCGCTGTTTTGCCCCAGCATTTT
CDR3: CASIKTAVLPQHF
V: TRBV21-1
D: NA
size: NA
J: TRBJ1-5

DNA: TGTGCCAGCACCATGACAGGGGGAAATGAGCAGTTCTTC
CDR3: CASTMTGGNEQFF
V: TRBV11-2
D: TRBD1
size: NA
J: TRBJ2-1

DNA: TGCGCCAGCAGCTTGCTCGGCGGTTATGGCTACACCTTC
CDR3: CASSLLGGYGYTF
V: TRBV5-1
D: NA
size: few
J: TRBJ1-2

DNA: TGTGCCAGCAGCGTCGGTCCGGTCTACGGCTACACCTTC
CDR3: CASSVGPVYGYTF
V: TRBV9
D: NA
size: NA
J: TRBJ1-2

DNA: TGTGCCAGCAGCTTAAGGGGACAGGGAGACGGCTACACCTTC
CDR3: CASSLRGQGDGYTF
V: TRBV7-2
D: TRBD1
size: NA
J: TRBJ1-2

DNA: TGTGCCAGCAGTTACGGTCACGAGGGTGACTATGGCTACACCTTC
CDR3: CASSYGHEGDYGYTF
V: TRBV6-5
D: NA
size: NA
J: TRBJ1-2

DNA: TGTGCCAGCAGTCCGCCCGGCTATTACACAGATACGCAGTATTTT
CDR3: CASSPPGYYTDTQYF
V: TRBV6-6
D: NA
size: NA
J: TRBJ2-3

DNA: TGTGCCAGCAGCTTGTTTGCGGGGAAGCACTATGGCTACACCTTC
CDR3: CASSLFAGKHYGYTF
V: TRBV5-6
D: NA
size: NA
J: TRBJ1-2

DNA: TGCAGCGTTGAACGGCGGGCAAAGAACACTGAAGCTTTCTTT
CDR3: CSVERRAKNTEAFF
V: TRBV29-1
D: NA
size: NA
J: TRBJ1-1

DNA: TGTGCCAGCAGCTTATTTCGGGCAGATACGCAGTATTTT
CDR3: CASSLFRADTQYF
V: TRBV7-6
D: NA
size: few
J: TRBJ2-3

DNA: TGTGCCAGCAGTGTGGACACGGGTGGGAATTCACCCCTCCACTTT
CDR3: CASSVDTGGNSPLHF
V: TRBV2
D: NA
size: NA
J: TRBJ1-6